These 19 T cell receptor beta chains were all obtained from the same sample, sequenced in a study of T cells in Graves' hyperthyroidism and ophthalmopathy. RNA transcripts yielded amplified TCR beta CDR3 regions. In the first-round RT-PCR of the TCR CDR3, the HTBI primer set was used. TCRdb used MiXCR to reprocess the multiplex PCR reads, holding one entry per CDR3 protein. The data show hundreds of thousands of distinct CDR3 sequences, less than 25% seen once. The sample comprised blood. Receptors originate from a woman in her twenties or thirties with Graves' ophthalmopathy.

Only a few counts were recorded for this clonotype. The V gene is TRBV12-3 or TRBV12-4, the J gene TRBJ1-2; D is unclear. The CDR3 totals 15 residues. V shed 1 base and J shed 4 bases, with 13 bases lying between them. CDR3 in DNA: TGTGCCAGCAGTTTAGGTCTCGTCGGAGGCTATGGCTACACCTTC. This sequence encodes CASSLGLVGGYGYTF.

This clonotype appeared many times. This rearrangement joins TRBV5-1 to TRBJ2-7; D is tentatively TRBD1 or TRBD2 (5 bases each). The CDR3 has 15 residues. The V and J ends lost 5 bases and 3 bases respectively, with 18 bases between them. The germline V gene encodes CDR1 SGHRS and CDR2 YFSETQ. CDR3: CASSQGDGLSYEQYF. In DNA, the CDR3 is TGCGCCAGCAGTCAAGGGGACGGTCTTAGCTACGAGCAGTACTTC.

This clonotype was recorded many times. This sequence joins TRBV3-1 and TRBJ1-1, with D uncertain. Trimming left V 6 bases short and J 0 bases short, with 8 bases between. This CDR3 has 13 amino acids. Germline CDR1 is LGHDT and CDR2 is YNNKEL (reference sequence). Written as DNA, the CDR3 is TGTGCCAGCAGTAATTGGCTGAACACTGAAGCTTTCTTT. Translation: CASSNWLNTEAFF.

This clonotype has a count of ten or more. The chain recombines TRBV25-1 with TRBJ2-5; D gene unclear. The CDR3 spans 14 residues. Germline-derived CDR1 and CDR2 are MGHDK and SYGVNS. Trimming shortened V by 4 bases and J by 5 bases, and 14 bases separated the two germline ends. In DNA, the CDR3 is TGTGCCAGCAGTGGGGCTCCGAAACGGGAGACCCAGTACTTC. Its translation: CASSGAPKRETQYF.

This clonotype was detected many times. The V call is TRBV6-5, the J call TRBJ2-2; TRBD1 matches at 7 bases. The CDR3 length is 16 residues. V was clipped by 4 bases and J by 4 bases; unmatched bases: 9. The V gene's germline CDR1 is MNHEY and CDR2 SVGAGI. This CDR3 is CASSSIDRVGTGELFF. For the CDR3, the DNA is TGTGCCAGCAGTTCCATCGACAGGGTGGGCACCGGGGAGCTGTTTTTT.

This chain joins TRBV6-5 and TRBJ2-7; D unresolved. CDR1 is MNHEY and CDR2 is SVGAGI in the germline V gene. The CDR3 is made up of 12 amino acids. V lost 5 bases and J 4 bases, leaving 9 bases between the germline ends. In DNA form, the CDR3 reads TGTGCCAGCAGTCGACTGGAGTACGAGCAGTACTTC. Its translation is CASSRLEYEQYF.

The chain recombines TRBV7-6 with TRBJ1-5, with D possibly being TRBD1 (5 bases). The CDR3 sequence is 16 residues long. Germline V gives CDR1 SGHVS, CDR2 FNYEAQ. V shed 2 bases and J shed 2 bases, with 13 bases lying between them. The chain's CDR3 is CASSLLEGRGNQPQHF. CDR3 in DNA: TGTGCCAGCAGCTTACTTGAGGGACGAGGCAATCAGCCCCAGCATTTT.

This clonotype was counted many times. The chain couples TRBV2 to TRBJ1-2, with 9 bases fitting TRBD1. Germline V gene lookup returns CDR1 SNHLY and CDR2 FYNNEI. This CDR3 region has 16 residues. V lost 8 bases to trimming and J lost 4 bases; unmatched junction nucleotides: 14. The CDR3 coding sequence is TGTGCCAGCGTTGGGACAGGGAGGAAACTAGGCTATGGCTACACCTTC. It yields the protein CASVGTGRKLGYGYTF.

This clonotype came up many times. This could be a read error, since a much larger clone is one nucleotide away. V is TRBV6-2 or TRBV6-3 and J is TRBJ2-7; no clear D gene. The germline gives CDR1 MNHEY, CDR2 SVGEGT. The CDR3 is 13 residues long. V was cut by 10 bases and J by 6 bases, with 19 bases left in between. In DNA, the CDR3 is TGTGCCACCGATAACGACGTCTTTGGCGAGCAGTACTTC. Amino acids: CATDNDVFGEQYF.

This clonotype was recorded many times. This chain links TRBV7-8 with TRBJ2-5; 15 bases line up with TRBD2. J gave up 6 bases and V 5 bases, and 10 bases lay outside the gene matches. Per germline, CDR1 SGHVS and CDR2 FQNEAQ. CDR3 size: 17 residues. The CDR3 region has the DNA TGTGCCAGCAGCCTCCGGACTAGCGGGGGGGCCGGACAGACCCAGTACTTC. This codes for CASSLRTSGGAGQTQYF.

The V call is TRBV4-1, the J call TRBJ2-7; D ambiguous. V lost 0 bases to trimming and J lost 0 bases, with 9 bases between them. Per the germline V gene, CDR1 is MGHRA and CDR2 is YSYEKL. The CDR3 extends over 15 amino acids. The CDR3 is CASSQEGRRSYEQYF. CDR3 bases: TGCGCCAGCAGCCAAGAAGGGCGGCGCTCCTACGAGCAGTACTTC.

This clonotype has only a few counts. The chain carries TRBV6-2 or TRBV6-3 and TRBJ2-5; D is possibly TRBD2 (6 bases). V dropped 4 bases and J dropped 5 bases, with 14 bases sitting between them. The CDR3 extends over 14 amino acids. Germline CDR1 MNHEY, CDR2 SVGEGT. For the CDR3, the DNA is TGTGCCAGCAGTTTATGGGGGAGCGGGGAGACCCAGTACTTC. This codes for CASSLWGSGETQYF.

This clonotype has a count of ten or more. This sequence joins TRBV2 and TRBJ1-2; 7 bases are shared with TRBD1. The V gene's germline CDR1 is SNHLY and CDR2 FYNNEI. CDR3 length equals 14 residues. V dropped 6 bases and J dropped 8; count of bases not matched to a gene: 12. In nucleotides, the CDR3 is TGTGCCAGCAGGGTGGGACAGCTCATGGTAGGCTACACCTTC. Protein: CASRVGQLMVGYTF.

This clonotype was recorded at least ten times. The germline gene is not matched at one end of the junction; a read error may be the cause. The chain has TRBV11-2 and TRBJ2-5; D may be TRBD1 or TRBD2 (6 bases each). The CDR3 has 13 amino acids. The germline gives CDR1 SGHAT, CDR2 FQNNGV. Here the CDR3 reads CASSLGGQETQCF. The CDR3 DNA follows: TGTGCCAGCAGCCTGGGGGGACAAGAGACCCAGTGCTTC.

The V and J genes are TRBV10-3 and TRBJ2-5, with 12 bases that match TRBD1. This CDR3 has 13 amino acids. The V segment lost 7 bases and the J segment 5 bases; nucleotides outside the gene matches: 2. Germline V CDR1 and CDR2: ENHRY, SYGVKD. The CDR3 coding sequence is TGTGCCATCATGGGACAGGGGGCGGAGACCCAGTACTTC. It encodes CAIMGQGAETQYF.

This clonotype was recorded at least ten times. This chain uses TRBV6-5 with TRBJ2-5; TRBD2 agrees at 13 bases. Germline values: CDR1 MNHEY, CDR2 SVGAGI. V gave up 6 bases and J gave up 4 bases; unmatched junction bases: 8. The CDR3 spans 16 residues. CDR3 amino acids: CASRSTSGGAGETQYF. The CDR3 coding sequence is TGTGCCAGCAGGAGCACTAGCGGGGGGGCAGGAGAGACCCAGTACTTC.

With regard to this clonotype: At one end, the junction sequence differs from germline, possibly due to a read error. The CDR3 loop is CSAQGPNTEACF. The CDR3, as DNA: TGCAGTGCGCAGGGACCGAACACTGAAGCTTGCTTT. This rearrangement joins TRBV20-1 to TRBJ1-1, with D perhaps matching TRBD1 (5 bases). The CDR3 runs 12 residues. CDR1 is DFQATT and CDR2 is SNEGSKA in the germline V gene (reference sequence).

A note on this clonotype: Relative to the germline gene, one junction end is altered; a read error may explain this. This CDR3 is CASSYSNIRGEQYF. CDR3 nucleotide sequence: TGCGCCAGCAGTTACTCTAACATCAGGGGGGAGCAGTACTTC. The gene calls are TRBV6-5 and TRBJ2-7; 7 nucleotides match TRBD1. Per the germline V gene, CDR1 is MNHEY and CDR2 is SVGAGI. This CDR3 region has 14 residues.

This clonotype was recorded many times. The chain employs TRBV7-2 and TRBJ2-2, with a possible D match to TRBD2 (6 bases). Germline lookup yields CDR1 SGHTA and CDR2 FQGNSA. V lost 6 bases, J lost 6 bases, and 17 bases lay in between. The CDR3 extends over 15 amino acids. The CDR3 loop is CASSVQYWGAGELFF. CDR3 nucleotide sequence: TGTGCCAGCAGTGTGCAGTACTGGGGGGCCGGGGAGCTGTTTTTT.